This TCR beta chain was identified in a study of Ad26.COV2.S vaccination and SARS-CoV-2 variants. Study background: The authors gave Ad26.COV2.S intramuscularly, either once or twice 56 days apart.

Treatment specified: approximately 18 received Ad26.COV2.S at low or high dose, single or two shots; about five received placebo; per-sample allocation not given. Sampling occurred on day 63 after the first vaccine or placebo injection. An adult donor aged 18-55 years was enrolled in Boston. Produced via immunoSEQ multiplex PCR; TCRdb's table is partial and in-frame only. The table records roughly 680,000 clones, more than 80% of them present only once. Trimming cost V 2 bases and J 0 bases, with 10 bases left between them. The CDR3 sequence is 15 residues long. Germline CDR1 reads KGHSH; CDR2 reads LQKENI.

Specimen: peripheral blood, collected in a trial of Ad26.COV2.S vaccine versus placebo. The sequence came from a person aged 18-65 years who received the Ad26.COV2.S COVID-19 vaccine or a placebo. The chain joins TRBV18 to TRBJ2-5; D remains unclear. For the CDR3, the DNA is TGTGCCAGCTCACCAATGGCAGGCCACCAAGAGACCCAGTACTTC. Translation gives CASSPMAGHQETQYF.